This TCR beta chain was captured by sequencing in a study of CD4 T cells in relation to SARS-CoV-2 and coronaviruses. Whole-study context: Crossreactive spike epitopes shared across donors were mapped to their HLA restriction. Study-level points and caveats: The cross-reactivity analysis covered only spike protein, not other viral proteins. Samples before the pandemic and after infection were not matched within any donor.

The unexposed donors gave CD4+ T cells in 2011-2018, prior to COVID-19. Naive and memory CD4+ T cells came from enriched cryopreserved PBMCs. This clone occurred once. Antigen: not known. Some clones are missing from TCRdb's copy, which holds only in-frame ones; the method was immunoSEQ multiplex PCR. The sample lists around 56,000 clones, 86% seen once, with around 1.5% in the top ten. The CDR3 runs to 13 residues. Trimming left V 11 bases short and J 6 bases short, with 18 bases between. Per germline, CDR1 ENHRY and CDR2 SYGVKD. The gene calls are TRBV10-3 and TRBJ2-3; D might be TRBD1 (6 bases). The TCR sequence derives from a human donor in good health. Source material: memory CD4+ T cells from PBMCs. This CDR3 is CASSRGKRDTQYF. CDR3 nucleotides: TGTGCCTCAAGCAGGGGAAAGAGGGATACGCAGTATTTT.